The clone carrying this T cell receptor beta chain was found many times. V lost 5 bases and J lost 3, with 14 bases in between. Germline V gene data show CDR1 as SGHTA and CDR2 as FQGTGA. The CDR3 has 15 amino acids. Treatment was busulfan-fludarabine conditioning, a marrow graft, and cyclophosphamide on days +3 and +4. These data come from a study of T cells after posttransplantation cyclophosphamide. Assay: immunoSEQ multiplex PCR; the TCRdb copy retains only in-frame clones and omits some. Listed for the sample are some 18,000 clones, none seen a single time. The J gene is TRBJ2-1, the V gene TRBV7-3; D is possibly TRBD1 (6 bases). The source material was PBMCs, sampled after allogeneic stem cell transplant with posttransplant cyclophosphamide. This receptor was taken from a female patient aged 25-40 years who received an allogeneic stem cell transplant from a related donor, was CMV-positive, and had no GVHD. Some of the T cells may derive from the graft donor. The CDR3 reads CASSPGTRSYNEQFF. DNA of the CDR3: TGTGCCAGCAGCCCCGGGACAAGAAGCTACAATGAGCAGTTCTTC.